This T cell receptor (beta chain) originates from a study of T cells in Graves' hyperthyroidism and ophthalmopathy. A word on this clonotype: The antigen remains unidentified.

Germline trimming cut 2 bases from V and 2 bases from J; bases unmatched to any gene: 8. There are 17 residues in the CDR3. Germline CDR1 reads SGHVS; CDR2 reads FNYEAQ. RNA transcripts gave rise to amplified TCR beta CDR3 regions. Initially, a first-round RT-PCR of the TCR CDR3 employed the HTBI primer set. Using its own MiXCR run on the multiplex PCR reads, TCRdb lists one record per CDR3 protein. The table includes approximately 330,000 distinct CDR3 sequences, approximately 18% detected once. The definition of stable Graves' hyperthyroidism was no ophthalmopathy progression within 18 months. The PBMCs were sourced from fresh peripheral blood (approximately 9.6 ml). General study points: Blood also carried most thyroid clonotypes expanded above 0.001. The model forecast ophthalmopathy, anticipating it by a median roughly 6.5 months before onset.

The TCR comes from a woman aged 50 to 60 with Graves' hyperthyroidism. Sequencing used blood. The chain recombines TRBV7-6 with TRBJ2-5; TRBD2 matches 10 bases. CDR3 coding DNA: TGTGCCAGCAGCTTAAGGCCTAGCGGGGGCTTACAAGAGACCCAGTACTTC. This gives the protein CASSLRPSGGLQETQYF.